What follows are 22 T cell receptor beta chains derived from one specimen sequenced in a study of CD8 T cells in ankylosing spondylitis (dated by TCRdb to about 2017). The investigation overall reported the following: Blood from ankylosing spondylitis patients appeared to be characterized by a TCR beta motif composed of 7 to 9 highly homologous amino acid variants.

Library creation used 5' RACE. Sequencing was performed on an Illumina HiSeq 2500. The public reads were reprocessed in TCRdb via fastp at Q25 and MiXCR, keeping in-frame beta chains. When rows share a CDR3 protein, they turn into one entry using the most common DNA and genes. The sample records about 220,000 distinct CDR3 sequences, about 6.7% of which are singletons. Of the sample, around 14% is held by the ten largest clones. No antigen is known for these receptors. Sequencing input: blood, either unsorted or a sorted T cell fraction (not recorded which). These receptors all come from a male donor with ankylosing spondylitis.

In this sample, this clonotype turned up many times. The V and J genes are TRBV29-1 and TRBJ1-1, with TRBD1 matching over 8 bases. Trimming took 7 bases from V and 0 from J; bases not matched to a gene: 4. The V gene's germline CDR1 is SQVTM and CDR2 ANQGSEA. The CDR3 is made up of 13 amino acids. The CDR3 sequence is CSARQGMNTEAFF. The CDR3 bases are TGCAGCGCCCGACAGGGGATGAACACTGAAGCTTTCTTT. Full variable domain (rest looked up from reference TRBV29-1 and TRBJ1-1): SAVISQKPSRDICQRGTSLTIQCQVDSQVTMMFWYRQQPGQSLTLIATANQGSEATYESGFVIDKFPISRPNLTFSTLTVSNMSPEDSSIYLCSARQGMNTEAFFGQGTRLTVV.

This clonotype was counted a few times. The V and J genes are TRBV14 and TRBJ2-5; D is perhaps TRBD2 (5 bases). The CDR3 sequence is 14 residues long. Per the germline V gene, CDR1 is SGHDN and CDR2 is FVKESK. V was cut by 2 bases and J by 5 bases, with 12 bases left in between. CDR3 sequence reads: CASSQPSWRETQYF. CDR3 coding DNA: TGTGCCAGCAGCCAACCCTCGTGGAGGGAGACCCAGTACTTC.

This clonotype was detected many times. The rearrangement joins TRBV7-9 to TRBJ2-2; 9 positions agree with TRBD1. The germline V gene has CDR1 SEHNR and CDR2 FQNEAQ (reference sequence). The CDR3 contains 14 residues. V lost 5 bases, J lost 6 bases, and 4 bases stayed unmatched. The chain's CDR3 is CASSRQGDPGELFF. In DNA form, the CDR3 reads TGTGCCAGCAGCCGACAGGGGGACCCCGGGGAGCTGTTTTTT.

This clonotype has at least ten counts. This CDR3 reads CASSFAPGQQLSSGNTIYF. CDR3 DNA sequence: TGTGCCAGCAGCTTCGCTCCGGGACAGCAACTCTCTTCTGGAAACACCATATATTTT. This chain uses TRBV7-9 with TRBJ1-3; 7 nucleotides align to TRBD1. After removal of 3 bases from V and 1 base from J, the junction contained 15 bases not matched to a gene. Germline V gives CDR1 SEHNR, CDR2 FQNEAQ (reference sequence). This CDR3 comprises 19 residues.

The chain carries TRBV13 and TRBJ1-1, with D possibly being TRBD1 (6 bases). Per the germline V gene, CDR1 is PRHDT and CDR2 is FYEKMQ (reference sequence). V was trimmed by 1 base and J by 6 bases, leaving 12 bases between them. The CDR3 is 14 amino acids. The CDR3 protein is CASSLEGGGPEAFF. CDR3 coding DNA: TGTGCCAGCAGCTTAGAGGGGGGTGGCCCTGAAGCTTTCTTT.

With respect to this clonotype: This is likely a read error, given that the CDR3 carries no conserved phenylalanine or tryptophan at its end. The chain combines TRBV7-9 with TRBJ2-5, with 7 nucleotides matching TRBD1. CDR1 and CDR2 from the germline V gene are SEHNR and FQNEAQ (reference sequence). Trimming took 3 bases from V and 5 from J; bases not matched to a gene: 9. This CDR3 has 15 residues. The CDR3, as DNA: TGTGCCAGCAGCTTCCTAACAGGGGATAGTGAGACCCAGTACCTC. Protein: CASSFLTGDSETQYL.

This clonotype has ten or more counts. This rearrangement joins TRBV7-8 to TRBJ1-2; D is unclear. Trimming took 0 bases from V and 8 from J, leaving 19 bases between them. The CDR3 extends over 16 amino acids. Germline CDR1 is SGHVS and CDR2 is FQNEAQ. The CDR3 nucleotides are TGTGCCAGCAGCTTAGCTGTCGTCGTCGGGCCGAAAGGCTACACCTTC. Its translation: CASSLAVVVGPKGYTF. The full variable domain, its missing parts supplied by reference TRBV7-8 and TRBJ1-2, is GAGVSQSPRYKVAKRGQDVALRCDPISGHVSLFWYQQALGQGPEFLTYFQNEAQLDKSGLPSDRFFAERPEGSVSTLKIQRTQQEDSAVYLCASSLAVVVGPKGYTFGSGTRLTVV.

This clonotype was seen ten or more times. CDR3 bases: TGTGCCAGCAGCTCCCCTGGGCCCGCAGGGGAGCTGTTTTTT. Its protein product is CASSSPGPAGELFF. The chain uses TRBV7-9 and TRBJ2-2; D is ambiguous. The CDR3 spans 14 residues. The V and J ends lost 4 bases and 8 bases respectively, with 14 bases between them. CDR1 and CDR2 (germline): SEHNR, FQNEAQ (reference sequence).

This clonotype was seen a few times. The chain is built from TRBV7-9 and TRBJ2-3; possible D gene TRBD1, 5 bases. The CDR3 spans 14 residues. Looked up from germline, CDR1 is SEHNR and CDR2 is FQNEAQ (reference sequence). V lost 6 bases, J lost 5 bases, and 15 bases lay in between. DNA of the CDR3: TGTGCCAGCAGTCGAGTAGGGGCCGAAGATACGCAGTATTTT. Amino acids: CASSRVGAEDTQYF.

The sample holds many counts of this clonotype. The chain links TRBV16 to TRBJ1-5, with D tentatively TRBD1 (5 bases). The CDR3 extends over 16 amino acids. V lost 3 bases to trimming and J lost 6 bases, with 18 bases between them. In germline, CDR1 is KGHSY, CDR2 FQNENV. The CDR3 protein is CASSQKSGGGLQPQHF. The CDR3 region has the DNA TGTGCCAGCAGCCAGAAGTCCGGGGGGGGTCTTCAGCCCCAGCATTTT.

This clonotype was picked up a small number of times. The chain carries TRBV4-3 and TRBJ1-3; tentatively, D is TRBD1 (6 bases). CDR1 LGHNA and CDR2 YSLEER come from the germline V gene. This CDR3 is 14 amino acids long. Trimming took off 4 bases at V and 5 bases at J, with 12 bases between the two ends. The CDR3 loop is CASSRAGDRNTIYF. CDR3 sequence (DNA): TGCGCCAGCAGCCGGGCAGGGGATAGAAACACCATATATTTT.

This clonotype was counted ten times or more. The J gene is TRBJ1-4, the V gene TRBV20-1; D is unresolved. The CDR3 has 14 residues. Trimming took off 1 base at V and 8 bases at J, with 14 bases between the two ends. Germline V lookup: CDR1 DFQATT, CDR2 SNEGSKA (reference sequence). For the CDR3, the DNA is TGCAGTGCTAGAGGCCCCCAGTTAGGGGAAAAACTGTTTTTT. Translation: CSARGPQLGEKLFF.

This clonotype showed up many times. The J gene is TRBJ2-1, the V gene TRBV7-9; TRBD1 is a possible D gene (6 bases). The CDR3 has 13 amino acids. Germline lookup yields CDR1 SEHNR and CDR2 FQNEAQ (reference sequence). V gave up 10 bases and J gave up 7 bases, with 17 bases separating them. The CDR3, as DNA: TGTGCCACCCCACCACAGGGTCAAAATGAGCAGTTCTTC. Protein sequence: CATPPQGQNEQFF.

This clonotype has ten or more counts. The chain uses TRBV9 and TRBJ1-2; perhaps TRBD1 as D (6 bases). Germline V CDR1 and CDR2: SGDLS, YYNGEE. CDR3 size: 14 residues. V lost 3 bases to trimming and J lost 4 bases, with 13 bases between them. In DNA form, the CDR3 reads TGTGCCAGCAGCGCCCCCACAGGGAGCTATGGCTACACCTTC. Translation: CASSAPTGSYGYTF.

Comment on this clonotype: This may stem from a read error, because a much larger clone lies one nucleotide away. The V and J genes are TRBV27 and TRBJ2-7; 8 positions match TRBD2. CDR1 MNHEY and CDR2 SMNVEV come from the germline V gene (reference sequence). This CDR3 contains 14 residues. V lost 5 bases and J lost 2; bases outside the gene matches: 5. CDR3 loop: CASSQAGETYEQYF. DNA of the CDR3: TGTGCCAGCAGTCAAGCGGGGGAAACCTACGAGCAGTACTTC.

This clonotype occurred many times. This sequence joins TRBV7-9 and TRBJ2-1, with 14 bases identical to TRBD2. Germline V gene sequence: CDR1 SEHNR, CDR2 FQNEAQ (reference sequence). The CDR3 consists of 16 residues. J was trimmed by 1 base and V by 5 bases; bases with no gene match: 1. The CDR3 region is CASSGLAGGSYNEQFF. CDR3 in DNA: TGTGCCAGCAGCGGACTAGCGGGGGGATCCTACAATGAGCAGTTCTTC.

The table lists this clonotype with many counts. This sequence joins TRBV13 and TRBJ2-3, with 7 positions matching TRBD2. V dropped 3 bases and J dropped 10; count of bases not matched to a gene: 10. Germline CDR1 PRHDT, CDR2 FYEKMQ (reference sequence). The CDR3 loop spans 14 amino acids. DNA of the CDR3: TGTGCCAGCAGCTTGAGGACGGGAGGTCGTCCGCAGTATTTT. This encodes CASSLRTGGRPQYF.

This clonotype was detected many times. CDR3 amino acids: CAISPTRKETQYF. CDR3 bases: TGTGCCATCAGTCCCACAAGAAAAGAGACCCAGTACTTC. This chain joins TRBV10-3 and TRBJ2-5; D is uncertain. The CDR3 has 13 residues. The V end was cut by 5 bases, the J end by 3 bases, with 10 bases between. CDR1 and CDR2 from the germline V gene are ENHRY and SYGVKD.

This clonotype has ten or more counts. V gene TRBV21-1 combines with J gene TRBJ1-4. TRBV21-1 is shown as a pseudogene. CDR3 size: 15 residues. CDR3 sequence: CAGVTVSRANEKLFF. CDR3 coding DNA: TGTGCCGGCGTCACCGTGAGTAGGGCTAATGAAAAACTGTTTTTT.

This clonotype was observed at least ten times. This sequence joins TRBV6-1 and TRBJ1-2, with D uncertain. The CDR3 spans 14 residues. Germline lookup yields CDR1 MNHNS and CDR2 SASEGT. With 6 bases removed from V and 5 bases from J, the gap between germline ends came to 16 bases. CDR3 protein: CASRTSLGSYGYTF. The CDR3 DNA is TGTGCCAGCAGAACCTCCCTGGGCTCGTATGGCTACACCTTC.

This sequence joins TRBV20-1 and TRBJ2-7; D ambiguous. The germline gives CDR1 DFQATT, CDR2 SNEGSKA (reference sequence). The CDR3 covers 14 residues. Trimming removed 3 bases at V and 2 bases at J, with 14 bases between. The CDR3, as DNA: TGCAGTGCTAGTCCCCGGCTTAACACCTACGAGCAGTACTTC. This sequence encodes CSASPRLNTYEQYF.

The V and J genes are TRBV11-2 and TRBJ2-7; 8 nucleotides agree with TRBD2. The CDR3 covers 14 residues. Germline trimming cut 5 bases from V and 3 bases from J; bases unmatched to any gene: 6. Germline CDR1 reads SGHAT; CDR2 reads FQNNGV. The CDR3 loop is CASSNPGTSYEQYF. CDR3 nucleotides: TGTGCCAGCAGCAACCCCGGGACTAGCTACGAGCAGTACTTC. Drawing the rest from reference TRBV11-2 and TRBJ2-7, the complete variable domain is EAGVAQSPRYKIIEKRQSVAFWCNPISGHATLYWYQQILGQGPKLLIQFQNNGVVDDSQLPKDRFSAERLKGVDSTLKIQPAKLEDSAVYLCASSNPGTSYEQYFGPGTRLTVT.